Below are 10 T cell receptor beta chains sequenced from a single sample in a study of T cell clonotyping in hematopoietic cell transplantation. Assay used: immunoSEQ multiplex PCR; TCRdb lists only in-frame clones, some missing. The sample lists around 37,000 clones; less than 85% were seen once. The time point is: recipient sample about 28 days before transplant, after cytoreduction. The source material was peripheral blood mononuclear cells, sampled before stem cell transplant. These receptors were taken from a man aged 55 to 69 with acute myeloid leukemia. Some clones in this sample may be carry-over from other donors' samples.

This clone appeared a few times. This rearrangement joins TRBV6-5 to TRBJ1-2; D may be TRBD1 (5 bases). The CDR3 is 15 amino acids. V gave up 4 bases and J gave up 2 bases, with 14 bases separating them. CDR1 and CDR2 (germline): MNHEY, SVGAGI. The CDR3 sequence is CASSWGPLSNYGYTF. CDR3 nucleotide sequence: TGTGCCAGCAGTTGGGGACCGCTCTCAAACTATGGCTACACCTTC.

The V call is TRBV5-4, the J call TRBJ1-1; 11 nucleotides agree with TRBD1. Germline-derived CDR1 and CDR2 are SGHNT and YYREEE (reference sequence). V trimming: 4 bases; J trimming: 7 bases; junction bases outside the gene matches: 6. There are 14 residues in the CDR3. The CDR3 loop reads CASSARTGGFEAFF. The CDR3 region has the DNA TGTGCCAGCAGCGCAAGGACAGGGGGCTTTGAAGCTTTCTTT.

Written as DNA, the CDR3 is TGTGCCAGCCCTAGACAGGCGAGCAATCAGCCCCAGCATTTT. Amino acids: CASPRQASNQPQHF. The V gene is TRBV28, the J gene TRBJ1-5, with D possibly matching TRBD1 (6 bases). The V and J ends lost 8 bases and 1 base respectively, with 12 bases between them. Germline assignment: CDR1 MDHEN and CDR2 SYDVKM. CDR3 length: 14 residues. The whole variable domain, filled in from reference TRBV28 and TRBJ1-5, reads DVKVTQSSRYLVKRTGEKVFLECVQDMDHENMFWYRQDPGLGLRLIYFSYDVKMKEKGDIPEGYSVSREKKERFSLILESASTNQTSMYLCASPRQASNQPQHFGDGTRLSIL.

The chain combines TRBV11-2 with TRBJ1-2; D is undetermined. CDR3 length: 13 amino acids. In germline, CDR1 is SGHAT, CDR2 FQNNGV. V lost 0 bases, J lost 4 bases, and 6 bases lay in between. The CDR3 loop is CASSLDRSYGYTF. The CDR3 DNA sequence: TGTGCCAGCAGCTTAGACAGATCCTATGGCTACACCTTC.

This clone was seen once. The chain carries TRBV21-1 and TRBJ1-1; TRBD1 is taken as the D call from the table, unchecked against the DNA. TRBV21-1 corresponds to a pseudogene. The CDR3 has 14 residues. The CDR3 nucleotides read TGTGCCAGCAGTAGGGTTCAGGGTGGCACTGAAGCTTTCTTT. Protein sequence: CASSRVQGGTEAFF.

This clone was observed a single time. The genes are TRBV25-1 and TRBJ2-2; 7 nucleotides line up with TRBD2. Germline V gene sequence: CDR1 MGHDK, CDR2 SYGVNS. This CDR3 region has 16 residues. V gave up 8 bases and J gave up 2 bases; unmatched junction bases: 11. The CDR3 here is CASFEEASGNTGELFF. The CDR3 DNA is TGTGCCAGCTTCGAGGAGGCTAGCGGTAACACCGGGGAGCTGTTTTTT.

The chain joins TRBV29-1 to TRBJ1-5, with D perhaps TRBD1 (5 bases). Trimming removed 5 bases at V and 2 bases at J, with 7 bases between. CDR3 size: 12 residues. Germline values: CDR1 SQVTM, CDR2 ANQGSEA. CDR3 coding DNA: TGCAGCGTTTTGACAGGCAATCAGCCCCAGCATTTT. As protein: CSVLTGNQPQHF.

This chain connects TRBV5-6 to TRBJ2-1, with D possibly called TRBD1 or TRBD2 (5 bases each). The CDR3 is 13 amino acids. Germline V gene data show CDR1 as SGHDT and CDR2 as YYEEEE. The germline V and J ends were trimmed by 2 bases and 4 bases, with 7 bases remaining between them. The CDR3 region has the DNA TGTGCCAGCAGCTTCGGGGCGTACAATGAGCAGTTCTTC. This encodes CASSFGAYNEQFF.

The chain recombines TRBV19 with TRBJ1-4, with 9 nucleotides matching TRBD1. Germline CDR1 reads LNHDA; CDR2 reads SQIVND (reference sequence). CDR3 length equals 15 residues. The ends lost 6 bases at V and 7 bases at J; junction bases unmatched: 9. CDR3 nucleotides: TGTGCCAGTAGCGCCACTGGGACAGGGCGTGAAAAACTGTTTTTT. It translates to CASSATGTGREKLFF. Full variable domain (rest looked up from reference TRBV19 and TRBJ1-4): DGGITQSPKYLFRKEGQNVTLSCEQNLNHDAMYWYRQDPGQGLRLIYYSQIVNDFQKGDIAEGYSVSREKKESFPLTVTSAQKNPTAFYLCASSATGTGREKLFFGSGTQLSVL.

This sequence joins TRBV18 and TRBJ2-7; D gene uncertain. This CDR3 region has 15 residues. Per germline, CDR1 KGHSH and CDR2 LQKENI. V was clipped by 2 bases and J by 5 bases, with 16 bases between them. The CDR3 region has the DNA TGTGCCAGCTCACCAGTCGTGGCCTCGAGGAACGAGCAGTACTTC. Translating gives CASSPVVASRNEQYF. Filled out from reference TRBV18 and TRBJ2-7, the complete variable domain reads NAGVMQNPRHLVRRRGQEARLRCSPMKGHSHVYWYRQLPEEGLKFMVYLQKENIIDESGMPKERFSAEFPKEGPSILRIQQVVRGDSAAYFCASSPVVASRNEQYFGPGTRLTVT.